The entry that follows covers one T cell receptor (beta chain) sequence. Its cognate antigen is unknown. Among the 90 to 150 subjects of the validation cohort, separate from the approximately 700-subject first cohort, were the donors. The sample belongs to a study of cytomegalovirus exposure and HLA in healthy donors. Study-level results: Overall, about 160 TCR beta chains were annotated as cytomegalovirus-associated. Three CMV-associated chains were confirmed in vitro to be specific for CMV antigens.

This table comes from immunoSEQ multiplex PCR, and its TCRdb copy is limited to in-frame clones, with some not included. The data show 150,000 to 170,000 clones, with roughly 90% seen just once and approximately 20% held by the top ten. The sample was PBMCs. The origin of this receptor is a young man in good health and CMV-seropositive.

Written as DNA, the CDR3 is TGTGCCAGCAGCGTAGGGGCGGGGGCACGAAACAATGAGCAGTTCTTC. The encoded protein is CASSVGAGARNNEQFF. The chain carries TRBV9 and TRBJ2-1; D is perhaps TRBD2 (7 bases). Germline CDR1 reads SGDLS; CDR2 reads YYNGEE. This CDR3 region has 16 residues. Between the trimmed V and J ends, which lost 0 bases and 5 bases, there was a span of 15 bases.